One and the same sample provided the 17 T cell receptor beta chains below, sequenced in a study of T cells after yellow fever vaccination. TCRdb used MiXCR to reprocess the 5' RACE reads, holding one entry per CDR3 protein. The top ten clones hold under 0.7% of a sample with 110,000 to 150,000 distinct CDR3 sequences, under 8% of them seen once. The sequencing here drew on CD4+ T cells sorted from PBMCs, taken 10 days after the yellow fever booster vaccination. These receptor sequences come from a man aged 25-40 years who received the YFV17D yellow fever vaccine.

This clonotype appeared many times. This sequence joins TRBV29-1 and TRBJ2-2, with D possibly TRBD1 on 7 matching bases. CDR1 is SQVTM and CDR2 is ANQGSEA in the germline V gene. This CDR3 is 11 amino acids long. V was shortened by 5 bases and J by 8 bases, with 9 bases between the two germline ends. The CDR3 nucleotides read TGCAGCGTTCAGGGGGGTGGGGAGCTGTTTTTT. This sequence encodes CSVQGGGELFF.

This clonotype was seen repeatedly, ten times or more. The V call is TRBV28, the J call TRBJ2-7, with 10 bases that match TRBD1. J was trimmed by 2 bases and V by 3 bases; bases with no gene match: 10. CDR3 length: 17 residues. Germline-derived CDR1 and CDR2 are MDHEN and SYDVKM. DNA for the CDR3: TGTGCCAGCAGTTTCCCCACACCGGGACAGGGGACCTACGAGCAGTACTTC. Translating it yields CASSFPTPGQGTYEQYF.

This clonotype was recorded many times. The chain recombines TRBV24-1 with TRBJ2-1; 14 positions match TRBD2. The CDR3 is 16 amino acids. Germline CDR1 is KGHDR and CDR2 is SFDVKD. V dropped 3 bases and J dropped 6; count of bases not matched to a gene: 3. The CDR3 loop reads CATSDTGLAGGNEQFF. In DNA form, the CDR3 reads TGTGCCACCAGTGATACAGGACTAGCGGGAGGCAATGAGCAGTTCTTC.

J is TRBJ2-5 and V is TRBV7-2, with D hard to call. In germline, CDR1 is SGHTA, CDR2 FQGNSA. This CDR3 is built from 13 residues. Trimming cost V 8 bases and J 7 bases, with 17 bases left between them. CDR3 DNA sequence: TGTGCCAGCGGCACAAGCTCCCCGGGGACCCAGTACTTC. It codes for CASGTSSPGTQYF.

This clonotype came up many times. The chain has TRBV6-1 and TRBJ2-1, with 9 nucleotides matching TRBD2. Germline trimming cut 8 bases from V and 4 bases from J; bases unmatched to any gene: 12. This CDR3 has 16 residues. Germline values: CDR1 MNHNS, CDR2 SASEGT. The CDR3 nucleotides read TGTGCCAGCTCACGGGCTAGCGGGAAATTTTACAATGAGCAGTTCTTC. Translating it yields CASSRASGKFYNEQFF.

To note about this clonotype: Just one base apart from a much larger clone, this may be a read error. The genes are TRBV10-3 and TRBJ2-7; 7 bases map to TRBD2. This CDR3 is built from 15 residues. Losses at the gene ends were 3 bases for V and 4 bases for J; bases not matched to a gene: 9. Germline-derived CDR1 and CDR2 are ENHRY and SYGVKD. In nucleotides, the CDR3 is TGTGCCATCAGTGACTCGAGCGGGGCCCCTTACGAGCAGTACTTC. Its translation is CAISDSSGAPYEQYF.

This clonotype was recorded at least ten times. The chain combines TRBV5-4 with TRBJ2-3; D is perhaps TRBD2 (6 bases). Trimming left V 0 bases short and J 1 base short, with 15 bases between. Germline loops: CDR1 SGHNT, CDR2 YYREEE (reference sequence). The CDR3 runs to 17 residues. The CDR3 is CASSLAAGGIGTDTQYF. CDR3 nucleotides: TGTGCCAGCAGCTTGGCCGCCGGGGGAATCGGCACAGATACGCAGTATTTT. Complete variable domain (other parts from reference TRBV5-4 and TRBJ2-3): ETGVTQSPTHLIKTRGQQVTLRCSSQSGHNTVSWYQQALGQGPQFIFQYYREEENGRGNFPPRFSGLQFPNYSSELNVNALELDDSALYLCASSLAAGGIGTDTQYFGPGTRLTVL.

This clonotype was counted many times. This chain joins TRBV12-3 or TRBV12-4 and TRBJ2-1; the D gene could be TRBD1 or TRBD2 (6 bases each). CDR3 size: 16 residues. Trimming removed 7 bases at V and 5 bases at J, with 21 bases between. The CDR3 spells CASKELRDTGDNEQFF. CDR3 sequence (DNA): TGTGCCAGCAAAGAGTTACGGGACACGGGGGACAATGAGCAGTTCTTC.

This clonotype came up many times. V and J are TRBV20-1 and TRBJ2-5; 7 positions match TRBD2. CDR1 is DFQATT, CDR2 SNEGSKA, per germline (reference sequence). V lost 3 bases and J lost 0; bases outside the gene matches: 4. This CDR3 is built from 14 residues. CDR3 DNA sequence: TGCAGTGCTAGGGAGCGGGAACACCAAGAGACCCAGTACTTC. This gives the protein CSAREREHQETQYF.

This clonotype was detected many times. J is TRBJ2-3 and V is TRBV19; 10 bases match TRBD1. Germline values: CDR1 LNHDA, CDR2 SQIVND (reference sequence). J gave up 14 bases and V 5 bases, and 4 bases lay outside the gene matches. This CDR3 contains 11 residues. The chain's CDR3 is CASSSGQGTYF. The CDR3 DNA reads TGTGCCAGTAGTTCGGGACAGGGGACGTATTTT.

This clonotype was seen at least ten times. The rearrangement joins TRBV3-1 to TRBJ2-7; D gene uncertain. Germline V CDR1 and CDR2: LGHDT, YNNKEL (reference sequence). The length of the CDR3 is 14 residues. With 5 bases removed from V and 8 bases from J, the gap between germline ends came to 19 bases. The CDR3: CASSKREVLGKQYF. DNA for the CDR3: TGTGCCAGCAGCAAAAGAGAGGTCCTGGGAAAGCAGTACTTC.

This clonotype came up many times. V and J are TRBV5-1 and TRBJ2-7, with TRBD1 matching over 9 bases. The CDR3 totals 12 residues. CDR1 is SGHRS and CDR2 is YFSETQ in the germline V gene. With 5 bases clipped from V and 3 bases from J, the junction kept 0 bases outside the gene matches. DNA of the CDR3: TGCGCCAGCAGGGGACAGGGCTACGAGCAGTACTTC. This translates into CASRGQGYEQYF. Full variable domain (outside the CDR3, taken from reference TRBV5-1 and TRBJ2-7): KAGVTQTPRYLIKTRGQQVTLSCSPISGHRSVSWYQQTPGQGLQFLFEYFSETQRNKGNFPGRFSGRQFSNSRSEMNVSTLELGDSALYLCASRGQGYEQYFGPGTRLTVT.

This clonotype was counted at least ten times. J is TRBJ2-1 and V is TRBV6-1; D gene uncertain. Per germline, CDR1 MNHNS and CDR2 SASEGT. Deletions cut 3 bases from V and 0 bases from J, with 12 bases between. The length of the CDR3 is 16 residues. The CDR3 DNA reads TGTGCCAGCAGTGACGCCACCCCCAGCTCCTACAATGAGCAGTTCTTC. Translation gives CASSDATPSSYNEQFF.

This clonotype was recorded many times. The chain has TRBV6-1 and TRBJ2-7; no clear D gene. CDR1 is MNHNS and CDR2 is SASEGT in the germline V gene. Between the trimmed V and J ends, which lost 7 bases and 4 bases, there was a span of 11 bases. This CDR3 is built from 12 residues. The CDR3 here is CASTAERYEQYF. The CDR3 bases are TGTGCCAGCACGGCGGAAAGATACGAGCAGTACTTC.

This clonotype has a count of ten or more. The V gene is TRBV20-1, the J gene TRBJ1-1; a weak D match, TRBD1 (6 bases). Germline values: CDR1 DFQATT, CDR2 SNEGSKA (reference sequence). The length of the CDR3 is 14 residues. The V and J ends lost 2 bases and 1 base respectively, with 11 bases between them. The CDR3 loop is CSARWGGRNTEAFF. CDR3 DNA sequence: TGCAGTGCTAGATGGGGGGGCAGGAACACTGAAGCTTTCTTT.

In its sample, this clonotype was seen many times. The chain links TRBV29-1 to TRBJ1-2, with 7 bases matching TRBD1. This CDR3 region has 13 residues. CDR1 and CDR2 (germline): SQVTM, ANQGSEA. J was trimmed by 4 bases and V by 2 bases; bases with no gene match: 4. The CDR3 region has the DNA TGCAGCGTTGAATTAAACAGGGGCTATGGCTACACCTTC. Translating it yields CSVELNRGYGYTF.

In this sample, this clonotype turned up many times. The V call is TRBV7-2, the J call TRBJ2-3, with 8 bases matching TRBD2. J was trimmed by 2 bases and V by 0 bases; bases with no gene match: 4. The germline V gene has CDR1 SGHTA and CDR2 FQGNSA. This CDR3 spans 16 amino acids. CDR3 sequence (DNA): TGTGCCAGCAGCTTAGCCTCGGGAGGGGTCACAGATACGCAGTATTTT. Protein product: CASSLASGGVTDTQYF.